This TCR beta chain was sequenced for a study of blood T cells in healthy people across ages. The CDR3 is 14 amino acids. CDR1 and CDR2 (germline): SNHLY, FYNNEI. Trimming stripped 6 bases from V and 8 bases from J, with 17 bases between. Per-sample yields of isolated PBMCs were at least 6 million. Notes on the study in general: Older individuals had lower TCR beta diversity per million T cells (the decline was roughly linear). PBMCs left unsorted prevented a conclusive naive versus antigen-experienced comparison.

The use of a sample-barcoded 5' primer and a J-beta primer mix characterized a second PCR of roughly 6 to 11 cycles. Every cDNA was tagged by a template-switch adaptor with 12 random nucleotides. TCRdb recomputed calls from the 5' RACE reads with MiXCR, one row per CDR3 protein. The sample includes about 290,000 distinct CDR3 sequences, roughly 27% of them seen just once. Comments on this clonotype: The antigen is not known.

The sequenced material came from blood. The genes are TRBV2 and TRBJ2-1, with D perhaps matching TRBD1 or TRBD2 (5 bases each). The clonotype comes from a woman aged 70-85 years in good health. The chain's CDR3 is CASREWSRDDEQFF. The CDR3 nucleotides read TGTGCCAGCAGAGAATGGTCCAGGGACGATGAGCAGTTCTTC.